The present TCR beta chain was sequenced within a study of blood T cell repertoires in COVID-19. Study overall: Both acute and convalescent COVID-19 samples were obtained from the United States, Italy and Spain.

This clone has a single count. Germline assignment: CDR1 DFQATT and CDR2 SNEGSKA (reference sequence). Trimming removed 3 bases from V and 2 bases from J; junction bases left unmatched: 15. The CDR3 covers 18 residues. Produced via immunoSEQ multiplex PCR; TCRdb's table is partial and in-frame only. The data contain approximately 46,000 clones, approximately 89% of them seen just once; the ten biggest clones take up over 3.5%. The clonotype originates from a human donor in a cohort sampled during active COVID-19. The V call is TRBV20-1, the J call TRBJ2-1, with 8 bases matching TRBD2. The source material was peripheral blood. The CDR3 nucleotides are TGCAGTGCTAGTTCCCTAAGCGGGAGTAGGGGCCCCTACAATGAGCAGTTCTTC. It codes for CSASSLSGSRGPYNEQFF.